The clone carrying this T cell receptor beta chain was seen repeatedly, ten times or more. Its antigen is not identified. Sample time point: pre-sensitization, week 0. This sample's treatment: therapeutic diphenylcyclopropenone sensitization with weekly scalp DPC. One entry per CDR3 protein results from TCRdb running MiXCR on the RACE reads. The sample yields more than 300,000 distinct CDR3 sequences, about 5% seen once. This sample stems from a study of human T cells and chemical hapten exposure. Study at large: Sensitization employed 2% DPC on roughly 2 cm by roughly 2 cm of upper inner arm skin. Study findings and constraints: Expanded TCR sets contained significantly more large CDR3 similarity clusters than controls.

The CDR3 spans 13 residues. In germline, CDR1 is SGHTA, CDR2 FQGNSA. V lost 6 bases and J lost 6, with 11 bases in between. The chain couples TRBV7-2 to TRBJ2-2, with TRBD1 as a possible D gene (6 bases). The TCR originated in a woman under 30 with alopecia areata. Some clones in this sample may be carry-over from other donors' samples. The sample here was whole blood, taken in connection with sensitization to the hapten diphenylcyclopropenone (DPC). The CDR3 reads CASRSGQPGELFF. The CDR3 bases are TGTGCCAGCAGATCTGGACAGCCCGGGGAGCTGTTTTTT.